This is a list of T cell receptor beta chains from one sample in a study of OX40 agonist ivuxolimab in advanced cancers. Assay: immunoSEQ multiplex PCR; the TCRdb copy retains only in-frame clones and omits some. The repertoire holds approximately 16,000 clones, with around 79% as singletons. Material: CD4+ or CD8+ T cells sorted from blood, obtained in a trial of the OX40 agonist ivuxolimab. These receptor sequences come from an adult with an advanced solid tumor such as melanoma, head and neck, liver or kidney cancer. Each CDR3 is given with its conserved first and last residue. D genes are given only for firm matches. Not every row has a clone size; where given, it reads once, few, many or a size class.

clone size: -
V gene: TRBV15
J gene: TRBJ2-2
D gene: -
CDR3 length: 16
CDR3 protein: CATSRPSGIYTGELFF
CDR3 DNA: TGTGCCACCAGCAGACCATCCGGCATTTACACCGGGGAGCTGTTTTTT

clone size: -
V gene: TRBV4-3
J gene: TRBJ1-2
D gene: -
CDR3 length: 15
CDR3 protein: CASSQEPSGVYGYTF
CDR3 DNA: TGCGCCAGCAGCCAAGAACCTTCAGGGGTCTATGGCTACACCTTC

clone size: -
V gene: TRBV11-2
J gene: TRBJ2-7
D gene: -
CDR3 length: 16
CDR3 protein: CASSLHEMAGHNEQYF
CDR3 DNA: TGTGCCAGCAGCTTACACGAAATGGCAGGGCACAACGAGCAGTACTTC

clone size: -
V gene: TRBV6-5
J gene: TRBJ1-1
D gene: -
CDR3 length: 15
CDR3 protein: CASSYSGAPNTEAFF
CDR3 DNA: TGTGCCAGCAGTTACTCGGGGGCGCCGAACACTGAAGCTTTCTTT

clone size: -
V gene: TRBV6-5
J gene: TRBJ1-2
D gene: TRBD1
CDR3 length: 14
CDR3 protein: CASSVTGTGSGYTF
CDR3 DNA: TGTGCCAGCAGTGTGACCGGGACAGGGTCTGGCTACACCTTC

clone size: medium-sized
V gene: TRBV9
J gene: TRBJ1-1
D gene: -
CDR3 length: 14
CDR3 protein: CASKPGSQNTEAFF
CDR3 DNA: TGTGCCAGCAAGCCAGGCAGCCAGAACACTGAAGCTTTCTTT

clone size: -
V gene: TRBV25-1
J gene: TRBJ1-2
D gene: TRBD1
CDR3 length: 16
CDR3 protein: CASSDGDRDRLYGYTF
CDR3 DNA: TGTGCCAGCAGTGACGGGGACCGGGACAGGCTCTATGGCTACACCTTC

clone size: -
V gene: TRBV4-3
J gene: TRBJ2-1
D gene: TRBD1
CDR3 length: 17
CDR3 protein: CASSQGWTGVYSSEQFF
CDR3 DNA: TGCGCCAGCAGCCAAGGGTGGACAGGGGTTTATTCTTCCGAGCAGTTCTTC

clone size: once
V gene: TRBV19
J gene: TRBJ2-5
D gene: -
CDR3 length: 16
CDR3 protein: CASSIVGSIPEETQYF
CDR3 DNA: TGTGCCAGTAGTATAGTGGGATCCATCCCGGAGGAGACCCAGTACTTC

clone size: -
V gene: TRBV5-5
J gene: TRBJ1-3
D gene: -
CDR3 length: 13
CDR3 protein: CASSLDIGNTIYF
CDR3 DNA: TGTGCCAGCAGCTTGGACATAGGAAACACCATATATTTT

clone size: few
V gene: TRBV7-8
J gene: TRBJ2-7
D gene: TRBD2
CDR3 length: 16
CDR3 protein: CASSLDSAGGLYEQYF
CDR3 DNA: TGTGCCAGCAGCTTAGATTCTGCGGGGGGGTTGTACGAGCAGTACTTC

clone size: -
V gene: TRBV10-3
J gene: TRBJ1-3
D gene: -
CDR3 length: 15
CDR3 protein: CAISESGTSGNTIYF
CDR3 DNA: TGTGCCATCAGTGAGTCAGGGACATCTGGAAACACCATATATTTT

clone size: -
V gene: TRBV7-8
J gene: TRBJ2-7
D gene: -
CDR3 length: 14
CDR3 protein: CASSLEDDSYEQYF
CDR3 DNA: TGTGCCAGCAGCTTAGAAGACGACTCCTACGAGCAGTACTTC

clone size: large
V gene: TRBV4-3
J gene: TRBJ2-2
D gene: -
CDR3 length: 12
CDR3 protein: CASSQGTGELFF
CDR3 DNA: TGCGCCAGCAGCCAAGGAACCGGGGAGCTGTTTTTT

clone size: -
V gene: TRBV5-4
J gene: TRBJ2-5
D gene: -
CDR3 length: 13
CDR3 protein: CASSLRGWETQYF
CDR3 DNA: TGTGCCAGCAGCTTGAGGGGATGGGAGACCCAGTACTTC

clone size: few
V gene: TRBV4-3
J gene: TRBJ1-5
D gene: -
CDR3 length: 17
CDR3 protein: CASSQELGGSGNQPQHF
CDR3 DNA: TGCGCCAGCAGCCAAGAACTAGGTGGGTCGGGCAATCAGCCCCAGCATTTT

clone size: -
V gene: TRBV6-6
J gene: TRBJ2-6
D gene: -
CDR3 length: 15
CDR3 protein: CASSTDLSGANVLTF
CDR3 DNA: TGTGCCAGCAGTACGGACCTCTCTGGGGCCAACGTCCTGACTTTC

clone size: -
V gene: TRBV5-6
J gene: TRBJ2-1
D gene: -
CDR3 length: 15
CDR3 protein: CASSADREEDNEQFF
CDR3 DNA: TGTGCCAGCAGCGCCGACAGGGAGGAAGACAATGAGCAGTTCTTC